The following is a T cell receptor beta chain sequence with its context. TCRdb's copy holds only in-frame clones and misses some; the assay was immunoSEQ multiplex PCR. The table has roughly 12,000 clones, less than 80% seen once; the top ten hold 6.5% to 8.5%. V was cut by 3 bases and J by 0 bases, with 14 bases left in between. CDR1 LNHNV and CDR2 YYDKDF come from the germline V gene (reference sequence). This CDR3 is 17 amino acids long. This sample was included in a study of T cells after somatic rescue of genetic block. This chain joins TRBV15 and TRBJ2-2; D not resolved. This receptor was identified in a boy younger than 18. What was sequenced was peripheral blood mononuclear cells (PBMCs). The CDR3 DNA is TGTGCCACCAGCAGGGATGAGGTGTCAGCGAACACCGGGGAGCTGTTTTTT. It specifies CATSRDEVSANTGELFF.